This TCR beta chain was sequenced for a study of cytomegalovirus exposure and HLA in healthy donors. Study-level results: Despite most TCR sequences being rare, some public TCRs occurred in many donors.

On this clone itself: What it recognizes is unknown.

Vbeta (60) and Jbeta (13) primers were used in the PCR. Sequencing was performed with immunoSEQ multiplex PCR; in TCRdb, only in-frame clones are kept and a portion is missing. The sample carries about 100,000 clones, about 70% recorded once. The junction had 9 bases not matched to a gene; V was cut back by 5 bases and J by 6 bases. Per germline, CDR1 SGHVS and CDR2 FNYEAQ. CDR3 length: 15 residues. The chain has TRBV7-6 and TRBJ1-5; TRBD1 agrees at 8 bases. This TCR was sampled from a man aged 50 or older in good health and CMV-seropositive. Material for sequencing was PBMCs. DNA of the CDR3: TGTGCCAGCAGCCAGGGGGCGGGTCCCGGTCAGCCCCAGCATTTT. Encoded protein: CASSQGAGPGQPQHF.